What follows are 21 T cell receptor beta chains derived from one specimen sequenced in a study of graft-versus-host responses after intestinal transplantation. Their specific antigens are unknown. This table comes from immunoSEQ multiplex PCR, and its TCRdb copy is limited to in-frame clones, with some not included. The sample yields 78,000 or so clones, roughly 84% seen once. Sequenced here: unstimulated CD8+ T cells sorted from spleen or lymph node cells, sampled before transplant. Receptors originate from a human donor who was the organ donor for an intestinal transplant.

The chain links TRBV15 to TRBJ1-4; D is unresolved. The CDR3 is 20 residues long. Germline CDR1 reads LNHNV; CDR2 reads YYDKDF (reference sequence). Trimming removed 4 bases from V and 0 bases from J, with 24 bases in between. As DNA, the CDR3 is TGTGCCACCAGCAAACTCTCGTGGGTCTCTCCGCGTGCAACTAATGAAAAACTGTTTTTT. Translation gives CATSKLSWVSPRATNEKLFF. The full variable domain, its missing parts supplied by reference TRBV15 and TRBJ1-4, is DAMVIQNPRYQVTQFGKPVTLSCSQTLNHNVMYWYQQKSSQAPKLLFHYYDKDFNNEADTPDNFQSRRPNTSFCFLDIRSPGLGDTAMYLCATSKLSWVSPRATNEKLFFGSGTQLSVL.

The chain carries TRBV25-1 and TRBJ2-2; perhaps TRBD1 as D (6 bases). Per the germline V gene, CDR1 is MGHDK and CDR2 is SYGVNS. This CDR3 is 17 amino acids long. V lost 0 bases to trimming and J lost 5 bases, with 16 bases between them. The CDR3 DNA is TGTGCCAGCAGTGAATATTTTGGGCAGGGGAAAACCGGGGAGCTGTTTTTT. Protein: CASSEYFGQGKTGELFF.

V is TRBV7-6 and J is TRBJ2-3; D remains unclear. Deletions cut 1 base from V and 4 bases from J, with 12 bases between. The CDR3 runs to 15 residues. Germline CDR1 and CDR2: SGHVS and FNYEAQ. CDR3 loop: CASSLVSAPADTQYF. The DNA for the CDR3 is TGTGCCAGCAGCTTAGTATCGGCCCCTGCAGATACGCAGTATTTT.

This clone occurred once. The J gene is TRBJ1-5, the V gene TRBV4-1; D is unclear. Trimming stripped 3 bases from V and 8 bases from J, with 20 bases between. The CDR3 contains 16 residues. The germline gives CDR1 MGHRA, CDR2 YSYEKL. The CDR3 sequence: CASSQHVPVGFEPQHF. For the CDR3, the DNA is TGCGCCAGCAGCCAGCACGTACCCGTAGGATTTGAGCCCCAGCATTTT.

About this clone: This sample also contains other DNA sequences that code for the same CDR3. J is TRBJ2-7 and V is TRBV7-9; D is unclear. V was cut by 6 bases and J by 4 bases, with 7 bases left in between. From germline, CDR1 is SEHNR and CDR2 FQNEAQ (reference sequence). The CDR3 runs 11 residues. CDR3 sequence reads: CASSFSYEQYF. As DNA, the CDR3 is TGTGCCAGCAGTTTTAGTTACGAGCAGTACTTC.

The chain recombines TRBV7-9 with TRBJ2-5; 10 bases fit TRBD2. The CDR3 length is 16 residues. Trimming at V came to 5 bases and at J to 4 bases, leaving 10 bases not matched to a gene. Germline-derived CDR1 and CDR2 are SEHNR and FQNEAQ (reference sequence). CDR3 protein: CASSPTSGGVGETQYF. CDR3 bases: TGTGCCAGCAGCCCTACCAGCGGGGGGGTTGGAGAGACCCAGTACTTC.

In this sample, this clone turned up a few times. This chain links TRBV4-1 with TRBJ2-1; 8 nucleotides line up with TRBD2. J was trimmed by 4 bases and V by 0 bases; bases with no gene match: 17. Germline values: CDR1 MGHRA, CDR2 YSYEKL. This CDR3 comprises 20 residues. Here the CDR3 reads CASSQESLRGGESGYNEQFF. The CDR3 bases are TGCGCCAGCAGCCAAGAATCCCTCCGGGGGGGCGAGTCAGGTTACAATGAGCAGTTCTTC.

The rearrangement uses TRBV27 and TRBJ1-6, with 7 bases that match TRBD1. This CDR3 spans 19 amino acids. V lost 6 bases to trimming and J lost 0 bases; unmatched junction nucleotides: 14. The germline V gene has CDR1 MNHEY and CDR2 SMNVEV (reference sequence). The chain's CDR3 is CASRYGARGSSSYNSPLHF. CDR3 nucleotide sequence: TGTGCCAGCAGATATGGGGCCAGGGGGTCGAGCTCCTATAATTCACCCCTCCACTTT.

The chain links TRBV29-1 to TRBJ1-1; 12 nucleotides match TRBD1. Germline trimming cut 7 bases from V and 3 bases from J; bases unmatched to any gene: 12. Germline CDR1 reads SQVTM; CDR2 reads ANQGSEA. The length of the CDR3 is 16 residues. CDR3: CSARDRGPYLYTEAFF. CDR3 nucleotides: TGCAGCGCTCGGGACAGGGGGCCCTACCTATACACTGAAGCTTTCTTT.

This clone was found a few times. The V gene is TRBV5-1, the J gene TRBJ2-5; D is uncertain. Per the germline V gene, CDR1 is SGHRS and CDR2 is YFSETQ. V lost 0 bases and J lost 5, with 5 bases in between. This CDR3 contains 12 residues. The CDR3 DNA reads TGCGCCAGCAGCTTGGCCTATGAGACCCAGTACTTC. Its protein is CASSLAYETQYF.

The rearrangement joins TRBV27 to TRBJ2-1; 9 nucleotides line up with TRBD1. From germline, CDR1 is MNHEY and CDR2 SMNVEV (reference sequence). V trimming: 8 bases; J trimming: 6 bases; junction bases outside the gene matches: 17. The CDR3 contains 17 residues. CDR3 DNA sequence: TGTGCCAGCGCTCCGATCCCCGGGACAGGGTCGGGCAATGAGCAGTTCTTC. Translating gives CASAPIPGTGSGNEQFF.

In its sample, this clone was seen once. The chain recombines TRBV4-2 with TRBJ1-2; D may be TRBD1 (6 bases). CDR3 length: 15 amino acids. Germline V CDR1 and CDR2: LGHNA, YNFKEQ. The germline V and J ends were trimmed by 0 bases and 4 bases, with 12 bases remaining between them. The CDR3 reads CASSQDFTGTYGYTF. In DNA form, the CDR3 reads TGTGCCAGCAGCCAAGATTTTACAGGGACCTATGGCTACACCTTC.

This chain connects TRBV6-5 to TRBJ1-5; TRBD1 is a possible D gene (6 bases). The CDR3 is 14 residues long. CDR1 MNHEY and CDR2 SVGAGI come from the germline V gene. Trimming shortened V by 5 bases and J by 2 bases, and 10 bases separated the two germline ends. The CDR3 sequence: CASSPGEGNQPQHF. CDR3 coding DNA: TGTGCCAGCAGTCCAGGGGAGGGCAATCAGCCCCAGCATTTT.

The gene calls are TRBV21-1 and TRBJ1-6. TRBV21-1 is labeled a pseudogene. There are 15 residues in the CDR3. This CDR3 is CASSSRGSYNSPLHF. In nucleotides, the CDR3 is TGTGCCAGCAGCAGTCGTGGCTCCTATAATTCACCCCTCCACTTT.

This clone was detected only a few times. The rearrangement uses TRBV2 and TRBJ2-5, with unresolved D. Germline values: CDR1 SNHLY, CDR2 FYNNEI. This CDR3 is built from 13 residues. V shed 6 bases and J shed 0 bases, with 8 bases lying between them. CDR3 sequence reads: CASRPVDQETQYF. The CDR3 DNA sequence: TGTGCCAGCAGGCCCGTCGACCAAGAGACCCAGTACTTC.

The CDR3, as DNA: TGCAGCGCCGGACAGGGTTCTAATTCACCCCTCCACTTT. It translates to CSAGQGSNSPLHF. The V gene is TRBV29-1, the J gene TRBJ1-6; 8 bases align to TRBD1. There are 13 residues in the CDR3. CDR1 is SQVTM and CDR2 is ANQGSEA in the germline V gene. The ends lost 7 bases at V and 6 bases at J; junction bases unmatched: 5.

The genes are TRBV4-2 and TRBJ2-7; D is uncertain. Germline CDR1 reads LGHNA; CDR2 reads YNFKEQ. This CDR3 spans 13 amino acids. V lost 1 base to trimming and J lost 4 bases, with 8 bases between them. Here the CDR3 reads CASSQAIKYEQYF. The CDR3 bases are TGTGCCAGCAGCCAAGCGATTAAATACGAGCAGTACTTC.

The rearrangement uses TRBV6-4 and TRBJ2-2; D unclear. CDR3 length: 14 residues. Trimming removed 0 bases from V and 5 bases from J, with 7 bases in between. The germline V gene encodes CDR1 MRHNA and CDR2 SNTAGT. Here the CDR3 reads CASSDSSVTGELFF. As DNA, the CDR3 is TGTGCCAGCAGTGACTCCTCGGTAACCGGGGAGCTGTTTTTT.

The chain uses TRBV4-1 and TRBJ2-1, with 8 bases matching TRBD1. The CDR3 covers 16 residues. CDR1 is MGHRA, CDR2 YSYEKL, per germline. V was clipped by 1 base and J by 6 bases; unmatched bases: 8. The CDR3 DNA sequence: TGCGCCAGCAGCCAAGGGACAGGGTTGACCTCCAATGAGCAGTTCTTC. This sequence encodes CASSQGTGLTSNEQFF.

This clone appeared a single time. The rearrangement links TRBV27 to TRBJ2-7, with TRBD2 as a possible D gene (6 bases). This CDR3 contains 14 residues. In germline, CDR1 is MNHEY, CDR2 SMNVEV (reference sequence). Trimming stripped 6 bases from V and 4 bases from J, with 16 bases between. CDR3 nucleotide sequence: TGTGCCAGCAGGCGACTAGTCGGCGCGTACGAGCAGTACTTC. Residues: CASRRLVGAYEQYF.

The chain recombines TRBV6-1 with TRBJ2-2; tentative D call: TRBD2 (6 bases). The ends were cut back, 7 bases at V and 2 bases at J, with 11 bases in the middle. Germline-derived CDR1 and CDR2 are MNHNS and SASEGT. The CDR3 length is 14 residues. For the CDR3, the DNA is TGTGCCAGCATGGGCGGGGTAAACACCGGGGAGCTGTTTTTT. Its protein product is CASMGGVNTGELFF.